This T cell receptor (beta chain) appears in the sequencing data of a study of tumor and adjacent non-tumor tissue in lung cancer. Across the whole study: Stage I to III disease affected ten to eleven men and 5 women aged roughly 31 to 85. The study's findings and limits: Top 100 clones took a larger repertoire share in normal lung. Higher tumor TCR diversity was associated with shorter survival.

No cell sorting was done before RNA was extracted from the tissue. This non-tumor lung sample came from over 3 cm beyond the tumor edge. Three rounds of nested PCR, following a modified ARM-PCR protocol, produced the TCRbeta library. MiXCR was run by TCRdb on the multiplex PCR reads, yielding one entry per CDR3 protein. Of over 40,000 distinct CDR3 sequences listed, 74% are singletons. The length of the CDR3 is 13 residues. The V gene's germline CDR1 is SGHRS and CDR2 YFSETQ. Comments on this clonotype: As yet, its antigen is unknown. Its ends do not fully match the called genes, so a read error is possible.

Sample: distant non-tumor lung tissue. The chain links TRBV5-1 to TRBJ2-2, with a tentative D call TRBD2 (5 bases). This sequence was found in a woman aged 55-70 years with non-small cell lung cancer. CDR3 DNA: TGCGCCAGCAGCTTCGAGAACACCGGGAAGCTCTTCTTT. Translating gives CASSFENTGKLFF. The full variable domain, completed using reference TRBV5-1 and TRBJ2-2, is KAGVTQTPRYLIKTRGQQVTLSCSPISGHRSVSWYQQTPGQGLQFLFEYFSETQRNKGNFPGRFSGRQFSNSRSEMNVSTLELGDSALYLCASSFENTGKLFFGEGSRLTVL.